Listed below are T cell receptor beta chains from one sample, sequenced in a study of OX40 agonist ivuxolimab in advanced cancers. Profiling relied on immunoSEQ multiplex PCR, and the TCRdb table lists in-frame clones only, not all of them. The sample lists about 70,000 clones, 75% to 90% occurring once. The sequencing here drew on CD4+ or CD8+ T cells sorted from blood, taken in a trial of the OX40 agonist ivuxolimab. These TCRs come from an adult with an advanced solid tumor such as melanoma, head and neck, liver or kidney cancer. Both conserved end residues are part of each CDR3. A D gene is named only where the DNA matches it firmly. Size values are once, few and many counts, or a class for expanded clones, and some rows have none.

TRBV19,TRBJ2-1,-,-,CASSIRMNTYNEQFF,TGTGCCAGTAGTATCAGGATGAATACCTACAATGAGCAGTTCTTC
TRBV7-9,TRBJ1-4,-,-,CASSLGSRGGEKLFF,TGTGCCAGCAGCTTAGGGTCCAGGGGAGGGGAAAAACTGTTTTTT
TRBV27,TRBJ1-5,-,-,CASSLWGNQPQHF,TGTGCCAGCAGTTTATGGGGCAATCAGCCCCAGCATTTT
TRBV6-1,TRBJ1-2,-,-,CASSERMGVGVGGYTF,TGTGCCAGCAGTGAAAGGATGGGGGTTGGGGTGGGTGGCTACACCTTC
TRBV27,TRBJ2-3,-,-,CASSLRGVGTDTQYF,TGTGCCAGCAGTTTAAGGGGTGTAGGCACAGATACGCAGTATTTT
TRBV6-5,TRBJ1-6,-,-,CASSSDRPHISPLHF,TGTGCCAGCAGCTCCGACAGGCCCCACATTTCACCCCTCCACTTT
TRBV2,TRBJ2-7,TRBD1,-,CASNKQGLTYEQYF,TGTGCCAGCAACAAACAGGGGCTAACCTACGAGCAGTACTTC
TRBV21-1,TRBJ2-1,-,-,CASSTSGTSGKDTPYNEQFF,TGTGCCAGCAGCACTTCCGGGACTAGCGGGAAAGACACTCCCTACAATGAGCAGTTCTTC
TRBV9,TRBJ2-1,TRBD2,-,CASSVDTSGSINEQFF,TGTGCCAGCAGCGTAGACACTAGCGGGAGCATCAATGAGCAGTTCTTC
TRBV27,TRBJ1-2,TRBD1,-,CASSIGTGHYGYTF,TGTGCCAGCAGCATAGGGACAGGGCACTATGGCTACACCTTC
TRBV5-1,TRBJ2-3,-,once,CASSPTGSTDTQYF,TGCGCCAGCAGCCCCACTGGTAGCACAGATACGCAGTATTTT
TRBV28,TRBJ1-1,TRBD1,-,CASSRGTGMNTEAFF,TGTGCCAGCAGCCGCGGGACAGGAATGAACACTGAAGCTTTCTTT
TRBV15,TRBJ2-7,TRBD2,-,CATSRDWASGEGTYEQYF,TGTGCCACCAGCAGAGATTGGGCTAGCGGGGAGGGGACCTACGAGCAGTACTTC
TRBV7-2,TRBJ2-2,-,-,CASSLVGEVTGELFF,TGTGCCAGCAGCTTAGTCGGGGAGGTCACCGGGGAGCTGTTTTTT
TRBV6-1,TRBJ2-3,TRBD1,-,CASSEFAVVEGTPGDRGMYF,TGTGCCAGCAGTGAATTCGCCGTTGTGGAGGGAACCCCGGGGGACAGGGGAATGTATTTT
TRBV19,TRBJ1-5,TRBD1,-,CASSIRQGDIGNQPQHF,TGTGCCAGTAGTATTAGGCAGGGGGACATTGGGAATCAGCCCCAGCATTTT
TRBV5-1,TRBJ2-7,TRBD2,once,CASSLGLAGDSYEQYF,TGCGCCAGCAGCTTGGGACTAGCGGGAGACTCCTACGAGCAGTACTTC
TRBV11-2,TRBJ2-3,-,-,CASNRWTASTDTQYF,TGTGCCAGCAACCGATGGACAGCTAGCACAGATACGCAGTATTTT
TRBV28,TRBJ1-2,-,-,CASSQDSGGEVYGYTF,TGTGCCAGCAGCCAAGATTCGGGGGGGGAGGTCTATGGCTACACCTTC
TRBV7-9,TRBJ1-2,TRBD1,-,CASSLGGQGNGYTF,TGTGCCAGCAGCTTAGGCGGACAGGGTAATGGCTACACCTTC
TRBV6-1,TRBJ2-5,-,-,CASSTALGVETQYF,TGTGCCAGCAGTACCGCTTTGGGGGTAGAGACCCAGTACTTC
TRBV5-4,TRBJ2-6,TRBD1,-,CASRNDRAKTYSGANVLTF,TGTGCCAGCAGAAATGACAGGGCGAAAACCTACTCTGGGGCCAACGTCCTGACTTTC
TRBV4-2,TRBJ1-2,-,-,CASSLQGDLGYGYTF,TGTGCCAGCAGCCTCCAAGGGGATCTAGGCTATGGCTACACCTTC
TRBV6-6,TRBJ2-1,TRBD2,-,CASSLAGGVYNEQFF,TGTGCCAGCAGTCTAGCGGGGGGGGTCTACAATGAGCAGTTCTTC
TRBV7-2,TRBJ2-7,-,-,CASSASYEQYF,TGTGCCAGCAGCGCTTCCTACGAGCAGTACTTC
TRBV14,TRBJ2-3,-,-,CASSQAWGSTDTQYF,TGTGCCAGCAGCCAAGCTTGGGGAAGCACAGATACGCAGTATTTT
TRBV28,TRBJ1-4,-,-,CASSFPLLTSTNEKLFF,TGTGCCAGCAGTTTTCCCCTCCTGACATCAACTAATGAAAAACTGTTTTTT
TRBV7-8,TRBJ1-2,-,once,CASSPLWGIDYGYTF,TGTGCCAGCAGCCCCCTTTGGGGGATCGACTATGGCTACACCTTC
TRBV6-5,TRBJ1-1,TRBD1,-,CASSPRTGRLAFF,TGTGCCAGCAGTCCAAGGACAGGGAGACTGGCTTTCTTT
TRBV5-1,TRBJ2-3,TRBD2,-,CASSPWGSGGATDTQYF,TGCGCCAGCAGCCCCTGGGGGAGCGGGGGGGCAACAGATACGCAGTATTTT
TRBV12-2,TRBJ1-2,-,-,CASRFSGDRGYTF,TGTGCAAGTCGCTTCTCAGGGGATCGAGGCTACACCTTC
TRBV9,TRBJ2-1,-,once,CASSVIPSAANEQFF,TGTGCCAGCAGCGTAATCCCGTCTGCGGCCAATGAGCAGTTCTTC
TRBV4-2,TRBJ1-2,-,-,CASSFSTPGTPLFTYGYTF,TGTGCCAGCAGCTTTTCTACTCCGGGGACGCCCCTTTTCACCTATGGCTACACCTTC
TRBV27,TRBJ2-1,TRBD1,-,CASGTGSINVAYNEQFF,TGTGCCTCCGGGACAGGGAGTATTAATGTGGCCTACAATGAGCAGTTCTTC
TRBV28,TRBJ1-2,-,once,CASSFGGFGYTF,TGTGCCAGCAGTTTTGGGGGATTTGGCTACACCTTC
TRBV7-2,TRBJ2-2,-,-,CASSQTRNTGELFF,TGTGCCAGCAGCCAGACTCGGAACACCGGGGAGCTGTTTTTT
TRBV6-5,TRBJ1-1,-,-,CASSYSRGTEAFF,TGTGCCAGCAGTTACTCGAGAGGAACTGAAGCTTTCTTT
TRBV5-1,TRBJ2-4,-,-,CASSYQAYGLAKNIQYF,TGCGCCAGCAGCTACCAAGCCTATGGACTAGCCAAAAACATTCAGTACTTC
TRBV6-1,TRBJ2-5,-,-,CASSEINSEETQYF,TGTGCCAGCAGTGAAATAAACTCCGAAGAGACCCAGTACTTC
TRBV5-5,TRBJ1-4,TRBD1,-,CASSPGQTEKLFF,TGTGCCAGCAGCCCGGGACAGACCGAAAAACTGTTTTTT
TRBV19,TRBJ2-1,TRBD2,-,CASSRAGLAGGIEQFF,TGTGCCAGTAGTAGGGCTGGGCTAGCGGGAGGCATTGAGCAGTTCTTC
TRBV2,TRBJ2-1,-,-,CASSEGRATYNEQFF,TGTGCCAGCAGTGAAGGTAGGGCGACATACAATGAGCAGTTCTTC
TRBV5-1,TRBJ2-3,TRBD1,-,CASSPGQWGDTQYF,TGCGCCAGCAGCCCGGGACAGTGGGGAGATACGCAGTATTTT
TRBV5-6,TRBJ2-7,-,-,CASSPRGGSYEQYF,TGTGCCAGCAGCCCTCGGGGAGGATCCTACGAGCAGTACTTC
TRBV4-1,TRBJ2-7,TRBD2,-,CASSQVGLAADEQYF,TGCGCCAGCAGCCAAGTGGGACTAGCGGCTGACGAGCAGTACTTC
TRBV28,TRBJ1-2,-,-,CASIQGGLLGYTF,TGTGCCAGCATTCAAGGGGGTCTCCTTGGCTACACCTTC
TRBV19,TRBJ2-2,TRBD1,-,CASSQQGLGGELFF,TGTGCCAGTAGTCAACAGGGGTTGGGCGGGGAGCTGTTTTTT
TRBV6-5,TRBJ2-5,-,-,CASSQIGGWQETQYF,TGTGCCAGCAGTCAAATAGGGGGGTGGCAAGAGACCCAGTACTTC
TRBV27,TRBJ1-1,-,-,CASSLLARGTEAFF,TGTGCCAGCAGCCTTCTTGCGAGGGGGACTGAAGCTTTCTTT
TRBV4-2,TRBJ2-5,-,once,CASSQAGWETQYF,TGTGCCAGCAGCCAAGCTGGATGGGAGACCCAGTACTTC
TRBV5-1,TRBJ2-4,-,-,CASSLAGNTGIQYF,TGCGCCAGCAGCTTGGCCGGAAACACAGGCATTCAGTACTTC
TRBV18,TRBJ1-1,-,-,CASSPSRGTEAFF,TGTGCCAGCTCACCAAGCCGGGGCACTGAAGCTTTCTTT
TRBV11-2,TRBJ2-1,-,once,CASSGRQEVAYNEQFF,TGTGCCAGCAGCGGCAGACAGGAAGTGGCGTACAATGAGCAGTTCTTC
TRBV5-1,TRBJ2-3,-,-,CASSPGSRTDTQYF,TGCGCCAGCAGCCCAGGCTCCCGCACAGATACGCAGTATTTT
TRBV5-1,TRBJ2-3,TRBD2,-,CASSADPLAGGRDTQYF,TGCGCCAGCAGCGCGGACCCTCTAGCGGGAGGGAGAGATACGCAGTATTTT
TRBV5-1,TRBJ2-7,-,-,CASSLGPTYEQYF,TGCGCCAGCAGCCTCGGGCCAACCTACGAGCAGTACTTC
TRBV5-6,TRBJ1-2,-,-,CASSLGTGWVYGYTF,TGTGCCAGCAGCTTGGGAACAGGGTGGGTCTATGGCTACACCTTC
TRBV19,TRBJ2-7,TRBD1,once,CASSPDRAGEQYF,TGTGCCAGTAGTCCGGACAGGGCCGGAGAGCAGTACTTC